Detailed here is one T cell receptor beta chain. Source study methods: How many nucleated cells were present was estimated from reference gene primer amplification. TCRdb's table, derived via immunoSEQ multiplex PCR, lists solely in-frame clones and lacks some. That table is the source of V, J and clone size, and D and trimming were worked out from the DNA. This repertoire shows about 190,000 clones, around 80% found once; its top ten account for 12%. The record originates from a study of blood T cell repertoires in COVID-19. About the study: COVID-19 samples, acute and convalescent, were from the United States, Italy and Spain. From T cells, B-cell-depleted T cells, or PBMCs came the material, which was cDNA or gDNA.

Trimming shortened V by 5 bases and J by 6 bases, and 7 bases separated the two germline ends. This CDR3 contains 12 residues. CDR1 is MNHEY, CDR2 SVGAGI, per germline. What was sequenced was peripheral blood. This clonotype was obtained from a woman aged 45-59 years with acute or convalescent COVID-19. This chain connects TRBV6-5 to TRBJ2-2; a weak D match, TRBD2 (6 bases). CDR3 nucleotide sequence: TGTGCCAGCAGTACGGGGGCCGGGGAGCTGTTTTTT. This codes for CASSTGAGELFF.